This T cell receptor (beta chain) was sequenced during a study of blood T cells in healthy people across ages. This clonotype occurred a few times. V lost 1 base and J 1 base, leaving 10 bases between the germline ends. Germline CDR1 LGHDT, CDR2 YNNKEL (reference sequence). This CDR3 has 15 amino acids. A second PCR of about 6 to 11 cycles used a sample-barcoded 5' primer and a J-beta primer mix. Template switching added a 12-random-nucleotide identifier to every cDNA molecule. A single record per CDR3 protein comes from TCRdb applying MiXCR to the 5' RACE reads. The sample has 1.5 million to 2 million distinct CDR3 sequences, about 31% seen once.

This rearrangement joins TRBV3-1 to TRBJ1-2, with no clear D. The receptor comes from a woman between 25 and 40 years old in good health. Sequencing was carried out using blood. The CDR3 protein is CASSQGGPINYGYTF. The CDR3 DNA follows: TGTGCCAGCAGCCAAGGAGGGCCGATTAACTATGGCTACACCTTC.